The 9 T cell receptor beta chains below were found in one sample sequenced in a study of neurological immune-mediated disorders. In TCRdb, the 5' RACE reads were re-called with MiXCR into one record per CDR3 protein. The data show roughly 50,000 distinct CDR3 sequences, about an eighth seen once. Sequenced input: PBMCs. These receptors were collected from a woman aged 60-70 years with HTLV-1-associated myelopathy (HAM/TSP).

This clonotype has at least ten counts. The chain carries TRBV4-1 and TRBJ1-5; the D gene is possibly TRBD1 (5 bases). Germline V CDR1 and CDR2: MGHRA, YSYEKL. Deletions cut 0 bases from V and 7 bases from J, with 7 bases between. The CDR3 consists of 13 residues. CDR3: CASSQDRAQPQHF. CDR3 DNA sequence: TGCGCCAGCAGCCAAGACAGGGCGCAGCCCCAGCATTTT.

This clonotype was picked up many times. This sequence joins TRBV29-1 and TRBJ2-2; D is uncertain. The ends were cut back, 7 bases at V and 1 base at J, with 10 bases in the middle. From germline, CDR1 is SQVTM and CDR2 ANQGSEA. This CDR3 comprises 13 residues. CDR3 sequence reads: CSGSRENTGELFF. CDR3 DNA sequence: TGCAGCGGGAGTAGGGAGAACACCGGGGAGCTGTTTTTT.

This clonotype was detected only a few times. J is TRBJ2-1 and V is TRBV28; D remains unclear. V gave up 2 bases and J gave up 9 bases, with 11 bases separating them. Germline lookup yields CDR1 MDHEN and CDR2 SYDVKM. This CDR3 has 13 amino acids. CDR3 DNA sequence: TGTGCCAGCAGTTTAAGGTCGCCGATTGAGCAGTTCTTC. It is translated as CASSLRSPIEQFF.

This clonotype has at least ten counts. The rearrangement links TRBV5-1 to TRBJ2-1; no clear D. V dropped 0 bases and J dropped 6 bases, with 10 bases sitting between them. The CDR3 spans 14 residues. The germline CDR1 and CDR2 sequences are SGHRS and YFSETQ. CDR3 sequence (DNA): TGCGCCAGCAGCTTGGACCTCGGCAGCAATGAGCAGTTCTTC. Amino acids: CASSLDLGSNEQFF.

This clonotype appeared a few times. The chain links TRBV10-2 to TRBJ2-7; TRBD1 aligns across 8 bases. The CDR3 is made up of 14 amino acids. V gave up 9 bases and J gave up 5 bases; unmatched junction bases: 12. Per germline, CDR1 WSHSY and CDR2 SAAADI. The CDR3: CASPTGVRNNEQYF. The CDR3 DNA reads TGCGCCAGTCCGACAGGGGTAAGAAATAACGAGCAGTACTTC.

Comments on this clonotype: The conserved phenylalanine or tryptophan normally closing the CDR3 is absent here, so this likely arose from a read error. V and J are TRBV5-1 and TRBJ1-2; D is undetermined. Germline CDR1 is SGHRS and CDR2 is YFSETQ. The CDR3 spans 15 residues. V lost 0 bases, J lost 0 bases, and 9 bases lay in between. CDR3: CASSLGPIANYGYTI. DNA for the CDR3: TGCGCCAGCAGCTTGGGACCGATAGCTAACTATGGCTACACCATC.

This clonotype occurred many times. The chain has TRBV7-9 and TRBJ2-5; 13 bases agree with TRBD2. The V gene end was trimmed by 5 bases and the J gene end by 5 bases; junction bases not matched to a gene: 8. CDR1 is SEHNR, CDR2 FQNEAQ, per germline (reference sequence). CDR3 length: 16 amino acids. CDR3 protein: CASSRGLAGVYETQYF. The CDR3 DNA reads TGTGCCAGCAGCCGCGGACTAGCGGGAGTGTATGAGACCCAGTACTTC.

This clonotype was observed many times. The chain employs TRBV20-1 and TRBJ2-1; possibly TRBD2 for D (6 bases). Deletions cut 3 bases from V and 4 bases from J, with 13 bases between. The CDR3 sequence is 14 residues long. Germline values: CDR1 DFQATT, CDR2 SNEGSKA (reference sequence). The CDR3 coding sequence is TGCAGTGCTAGGAGGCTAGCGAGTTACAATGAGCAGTTCTTC. Residues: CSARRLASYNEQFF.

This clonotype showed up many times. The CDR3 here is CASSSAVWSNTGELFF. The CDR3 nucleotides read TGTGCCAGCAGCTCAGCGGTTTGGTCGAACACCGGGGAGCTGTTTTTT. The V gene is TRBV7-9, the J gene TRBJ2-2; possibly TRBD2 for D (5 bases). The ends were cut back, 4 bases at V and 0 bases at J, with 12 bases in the middle. This CDR3 has 16 residues. From germline, CDR1 is SEHNR and CDR2 FQNEAQ (reference sequence).